This TCR beta chain was captured in a study of cytomegalovirus exposure and HLA in healthy donors. The CDR3 covers 16 residues. CDR1 and CDR2 from the germline V gene are SGHTA and FQGNSA. With regard to this clone: The junction departs from germline at one end; a sequencing error may be responsible.

Use of 60 Vbeta and 13 Jbeta primers characterized the PCR. Profiling relied on immunoSEQ multiplex PCR, and the TCRdb table lists in-frame clones only, not all of them. Of around 130,000 clones listed, 80% were seen once; the top ten hold 2% to 3%. Sequenced input: PBMCs. The chain combines TRBV7-2 with TRBJ2-7; 7 positions agree with TRBD2. This clonotype originated in a man aged 30 to 45 in good health and CMV-seronegative. The CDR3 spells CATSLSPSGASYEQYF. CDR3 nucleotides: TGTGCCACCAGCTTATCGCCTAGCGGCGCTTCGTACGAGCAGTACTTC. The full variable domain, its missing parts supplied by reference TRBV7-2 and TRBJ2-7, is GAGVSQSPSNKVTEKGKDVELRCDPISGHTALYWYRQSLGQGLEFLIYFQGNSAPDKSGLPSDRFSAERTGGSVSTLTIQRTQQEDSAVYLCATSLSPSGASYEQYFGPGTRLTVT.